One and the same sample provided the 23 T cell receptor beta chains below, sequenced in a study of T-cell memory formation after mild COVID-19. TCRdb analysed the 5' RACE reads with MiXCR anew, one entry per CDR3 protein. The sample lists roughly 100,000 distinct CDR3 sequences; about an eighth were seen once. Source material: PBMCs or a T cell subset sorted from them (not recorded which). The receptors shown here come from an adult woman who had mild COVID-19 (a few samples of this study predate the infection). Cell type and time point are not known.

A few counts support this clonotype. The genes are TRBV12-3 or TRBV12-4 and TRBJ2-1; tentatively, D is TRBD1 or TRBD2 (6 bases each). Trimming shortened V by 0 bases and J by 8 bases, and 11 bases separated the two germline ends. CDR3 length: 14 amino acids. The CDR3 is CASSLALEGDEQFF. CDR3 DNA sequence: TGTGCCAGCAGTTTAGCGCTGGAGGGGGATGAGCAGTTCTTC.

This clonotype was seen more than once but under ten times. V is TRBV11-1 and J is TRBJ1-1; D possibly corresponds to TRBD1 (5 bases). Germline CDR1 and CDR2: SGHAT and FQDESV (reference sequence). The ends were cut back, 5 bases at V and 0 bases at J, with 13 bases in the middle. This CDR3 has 15 residues. The CDR3 nucleotides are TGTGCCAGCAGCGCCAGAGACAGACTGAACACTGAAGCTTTCTTT. Its translation is CASSARDRLNTEAFF.

This chain connects TRBV7-9 to TRBJ2-7; TRBD1 matches at 8 bases. The CDR3 loop spans 16 amino acids. Trimming removed 4 bases from V and 3 bases from J; junction bases left unmatched: 11. The germline V gene encodes CDR1 SEHNR and CDR2 FQNEAQ (reference sequence). CDR3 nucleotides: TGTGCCAGCAGCTCGTCGACAGGGGTAAGAGGCTACGAGCAGTACTTC. Translation gives CASSSSTGVRGYEQYF.

This clonotype came up many times. The chain employs TRBV24-1 and TRBJ1-1, with D unclear. Trimming took off 3 bases at V and 7 bases at J, with 8 bases between the two ends. The CDR3 has 12 residues. The germline gives CDR1 KGHDR, CDR2 SFDVKD. CDR3: CATSDVGHEAFF. DNA of the CDR3: TGTGCCACCAGTGATGTAGGCCATGAAGCTTTCTTT.

This sequence joins TRBV12-3 or TRBV12-4 and TRBJ2-7, with no clear D. The germline V and J ends were trimmed by 2 bases and 3 bases, with 8 bases remaining between them. There are 13 residues in the CDR3. CDR3 sequence: CASSLYGNYEQYF. As DNA, the CDR3 is TGTGCCAGCAGTTTATACGGAAACTACGAGCAGTACTTC.

This chain joins TRBV5-4 and TRBJ2-3; 8 bases line up with TRBD2. The CDR3 extends over 15 amino acids. V lost 4 bases and J lost 5; bases outside the gene matches: 9. Looked up from germline, CDR1 is SGHNT and CDR2 is YYREEE (reference sequence). The CDR3 loop is CASSPGLAGEDTQYF. DNA of the CDR3: TGTGCCAGCAGCCCCGGACTAGCAGGGGAAGATACGCAGTATTTT.

This chain connects TRBV12-3 or TRBV12-4 to TRBJ2-1; 9 bases fit TRBD1. Trimming took 5 bases from V and 5 from J; bases not matched to a gene: 13. The CDR3 loop spans 17 amino acids. The CDR3 protein is CASSKPPGTGLDNEQFF. The CDR3 nucleotides read TGTGCCAGCAGTAAACCCCCCGGGACAGGGTTGGACAATGAGCAGTTCTTC.

This clonotype was seen ten or more times. V is TRBV6-2 or TRBV6-3 and J is TRBJ2-5, with 10 bases aligning to TRBD1. The trim removed 7 bases at V and 0 bases at J, leaving 5 bases unmatched. CDR3 length: 15 amino acids. CDR1 and CDR2 (germline): MNHEY, SVGEGT. The DNA of the CDR3 is TGTGCCAGCACCTCGGACAGGGGGTACCAAGAGACCCAGTACTTC. Translated, it gives CASTSDRGYQETQYF.

V and J are TRBV5-6 and TRBJ1-5; TRBD1 aligns across 8 bases. This CDR3 has 20 residues. The junction had 22 bases not matched to a gene; V was cut back by 8 bases and J by 0 bases. Looked up from germline, CDR1 is SGHDT and CDR2 is YYEEEE. The chain's CDR3 is CARGPILGQVEAYSNQPQHF. The CDR3 nucleotides read TGTGCCAGGGGGCCGATCTTGGGACAGGTCGAAGCTTATAGCAATCAGCCCCAGCATTTT.

Comment on this clonotype: A much larger clone is a single base away; this may be a read error. The genes are TRBV7-3 and TRBJ2-7, with 7 bases identical to TRBD2. V was pared by 7 bases and J by 2 bases, with 11 bases of the junction left unmatched. Germline CDR1 SGHTA, CDR2 FQGTGA. This CDR3 has 15 amino acids. CDR3 residues: CASILRASGTYEQYF. CDR3 in DNA: TGTGCCAGCATCCTTCGGGCTAGCGGTACCTACGAGCAGTACTTC.

The table lists this clonotype with many counts. The chain carries TRBV7-2 and TRBJ2-6; D possibly corresponds to TRBD1 (6 bases). The V gene lost 8 bases and the J gene lost 2 bases, with 10 bases spanning the gap. The CDR3 covers 14 residues. Per the germline V gene, CDR1 is SGHTA and CDR2 is FQGNSA. CDR3 in DNA: TGTGCCAGCCCGGGACAAACTGGGGCCAACGTCCTGACTTTC. Residues: CASPGQTGANVLTF.

This clonotype was seen ten or more times. The V call is TRBV12-3 or TRBV12-4, the J call TRBJ2-5; D might be TRBD2 (7 bases). The CDR3 length is 14 residues. V lost 6 bases to trimming and J lost 2 bases, with 13 bases between them. DNA for the CDR3: TGTGCCAGCAGCCCGGGGGGCAGTCAAGAGACCCAGTACTTC. Protein product: CASSPGGSQETQYF.

The table lists this clonotype with a few counts. The chain carries TRBV7-9 and TRBJ2-7; D is possibly TRBD1 (6 bases). CDR3 size: 15 residues. V lost 6 bases to trimming and J lost 3 bases, with 18 bases between them. Germline V gene sequence: CDR1 SEHNR, CDR2 FQNEAQ (reference sequence). The CDR3 sequence: CASRSGEMGLYEQYF. Written as DNA, the CDR3 is TGTGCCAGCAGGTCAGGGGAGATGGGGCTCTACGAGCAGTACTTC.

The table lists this clonotype with a few counts. The V call is TRBV7-8, the J call TRBJ2-3; D might be TRBD2 (6 bases). Germline-derived CDR1 and CDR2 are SGHVS and FQNEAQ. This CDR3 has 15 amino acids. V gave up 4 bases and J gave up 0 bases, with 11 bases separating them. DNA for the CDR3: TGTGCCAGCAGCTCTAGCGCCACTAGCACAGATACGCAGTATTTT. It specifies CASSSSATSTDTQYF.

This clonotype was recorded only once. The chain links TRBV4-2 to TRBJ2-7, with 11 bases lining up with TRBD2. The trim removed 4 bases at V and 7 bases at J, leaving 18 bases unmatched. The CDR3 spans 18 residues. Germline-derived CDR1 and CDR2 are LGHNA and YNFKEQ. The CDR3 DNA is TGTGCCAGCAGCCGACTCACTAGCGGGGGTCCTGGGTCGAAAGAGCAGTACTTC. Amino acid sequence: CASSRLTSGGPGSKEQYF.

Many counts were recorded for this clonotype. The rearrangement uses TRBV7-2 and TRBJ2-5; 9 nucleotides line up with TRBD1. This CDR3 comprises 16 residues. The germline V gene has CDR1 SGHTA and CDR2 FQGNSA. With V trimmed by 5 bases and J by 5 bases, 12 bases remained unmatched. In nucleotides, the CDR3 is TGTGCCAGCAGCCACCCGGGACAGGGAATTCAGGAGACCCAGTACTTC. Encoded protein: CASSHPGQGIQETQYF.

This clonotype has at least ten counts. This rearrangement joins TRBV2 to TRBJ2-7; the match to TRBD2 covers 12 bases. J was trimmed by 3 bases and V by 4 bases; bases with no gene match: 4. The CDR3 extends over 15 amino acids. Germline V gives CDR1 SNHLY, CDR2 FYNNEI. The CDR3 nucleotides are TGTGCCAGCAGTGGGGGACTAGCGGGCGACTACGAGCAGTACTTC. Translated: CASSGGLAGDYEQYF.

The chain joins TRBV6-2 or TRBV6-3 to TRBJ2-1; no clear D. The germline gives CDR1 MNHEY, CDR2 SVGEGT. The CDR3 consists of 13 residues. The V end was cut by 2 bases, the J end by 5 bases, with 7 bases between. CDR3 loop: CASSYRENNEQFF. The CDR3 region has the DNA TGTGCCAGCAGTTACAGGGAAAACAATGAGCAGTTCTTC.

The chain uses TRBV25-1 and TRBJ2-7, with 10 bases matching TRBD2. The CDR3 covers 14 residues. Germline CDR1 is MGHDK and CDR2 is SYGVNS. V shed 4 bases and J 3 bases; nucleotides not matched to a gene: 3. The CDR3 loop reads CASSVGLASYEQYF. CDR3 nucleotides: TGTGCCAGCAGTGTGGGACTAGCGAGCTACGAGCAGTACTTC.

This clonotype came up many times. The chain recombines TRBV12-5 with TRBJ1-4; D perhaps matches TRBD1 (5 bases). This CDR3 region has 15 residues. V dropped 10 bases and J dropped 5 bases, with 20 bases sitting between them. Germline assignment: CDR1 LGHNT and CDR2 FRNRAP. The CDR3 DNA reads as TGTGCTACCATCAGGGTTGCCCTCGGGAATGAAAAACTGTTTTTT. Protein product: CATIRVALGNEKLFF.

V and J are TRBV12-3 or TRBV12-4 and TRBJ2-2, with TRBD1 matching over 8 bases. With 5 bases clipped from V and 2 bases from J, the junction kept 13 bases outside the gene matches. The CDR3 length is 18 residues. DNA for the CDR3: TGTGCCAGCAGTGCCCCAAGGACAGGGAATCGTAACACCGGGGAGCTGTTTTTT. This gives the protein CASSAPRTGNRNTGELFF.

The chain employs TRBV12-3 or TRBV12-4 and TRBJ1-1, with D tentatively TRBD1 (6 bases). Trimming took off 6 bases at V and 4 bases at J, with 15 bases between the two ends. This CDR3 is built from 14 residues. The CDR3 loop reads CASSLGTGTTEAFF. Written as DNA, the CDR3 is TGTGCCAGCAGCCTGGGCACAGGGACCACTGAAGCTTTCTTT.

The chain employs TRBV5-5 and TRBJ1-6; D remains ambiguous. The V gene's germline CDR1 is SGHKS and CDR2 YYEKEE (reference sequence). The ends were cut back, 3 bases at V and 12 bases at J, with 16 bases in the middle. This CDR3 comprises 14 residues. The CDR3 nucleotides read TGTGCCAGCAGCTCGCCGGATCTGGGCCAACCCCTCCACTTT. It specifies CASSSPDLGQPLHF.